This T cell receptor (beta chain) is drawn from a study of shared clonotypes between healthy human individuals (dated by TCRdb to 2018 to 2020). In the study overall: The cohort comprised two women and a few men aged 18 to 49 years. The study deeply sequenced blood TCR repertoires of about 5 healthy adults to estimate repertoire size and the extent of clonotype sharing between individuals. Per donor, leukapheresis produced somewhere between about 0.94 and 9 billion PBMCs. To increase sequencing depth and limit assay-specific biases, different laboratories used diverse techniques to prepare libraries and sequence TCR repertoires. For each donor, CD4 naive and CD4 memory were each run on three plates, CD8 naive on two plates, and CD8 memory on one plate.

V was cut back by 2 bases and J by 7 bases, leaving a gap of 11 bases between them. CDR3 length: 14 amino acids, cysteine to phenylalanine. This entry keeps only the CDR3 DNA: 42 bases, framed from base 1. For CDR1 and CDR2, the germline V gene lists SGHAT and FQNNGV. CD8 naive samples were obtained by positive selection for CCR7 among CD45RO-negative cells, yielding a CD45RA+CCR7+ population from which TemRA cells were excluded. Donors were healthy HIV-negative adults with no recently reported acute infections or vaccinations. All donors were Caucasian adults living in Nashville, Tennessee, USA. Blood was obtained by leukapheresis, after which PBMCs were separated by Ficoll-Histopaque density gradient centrifugation and cryopreserved in liquid nitrogen vapor phase. Purity and quantity of every magnetically sorted T cell population were checked by analytical flow cytometry. From each sorted fraction, genomic DNA was isolated and quantified by UV absorbance on a Nanodrop 2000c.

This clone appeared a single time. Its recognized antigen is unknown. There are no base qualities to consult, and no much larger clone falls within one base. The full study reports these points: Sampling was limited to blood, and TCR repertoires in tissue likely differ from TCR repertoires in blood. Sharing across a few donors was observed for 5% to 6.5% of naive CD4, over 3% of naive CD8, 2% to 2.5% of memory CD4, and around 0.44% of memory CD8 clonotypes. Higher generation probabilities were observed for clonotypes shared by all four sorted-subset donors than for non-shared clonotypes. Naive subsets generally had larger estimated clonotype richness than memory subsets. Because the study included only a small number of donors, the genetic and exposure-history diversity represented was limited. Pairwise subsampling led to the expectation that sequencing depth would affect the degree of clonotype sharing among donors. Incomplete sequencing was indicated by rarefaction of sorted-subset datasets, despite the large sequencing depth.

TCR CDR3 regions were amplified from genomic DNA by multiplex PCR using the deep immunoSEQ assay. For each cell subset, the extracted genomic DNA was distributed evenly across all wells of several immunoSEQ 96-well plates, and each plate served as one replicate. For sorted subsets, 150 to 250 ng genomic DNA, equal to some 28,000 T cell genomes, was loaded into each replicate PCR. The purified libraries were quantified using a Qubit 3.0 fluorometer, sized with a Bioanalyzer 2100, and then quantified again using the KAPA Library Quantification kit. Each immunoSEQ 96-well plate was sequenced on its own single-read 150-cycle Illumina NextSeq 550 flow cell. The published analysis was carried out like this. The immunoSEQ output contained only junctional sequences without quality scores, so filtering could not match that applied to full-length reads. To assign V/J genes and CDR3, sequences were annotated using PyIR, a Python wrapper for IgBLAST v1.9, with IMGT germline references. Reads were filtered out if the reads had weak V/J assignments (E-value above 1e-6), no CDR3, stop codons, out-of-frame junctions, or ambiguous translated residues. V3J clonotypes were defined by identical inferred V gene, J gene, and CDR3 amino acid sequence. Percentage overlap between repertoires was calculated by dividing the number of shared unique clonotypes by the size of the smaller repertoire. Richness of each repertoire was evaluated using RTK rarefaction, the Chao1 estimator, and Recon v2.1 estimates of unobserved clonotypes. For all TCRbeta clonotypes obtained by the gDNA method from four donors, generation probabilities were computed with OLGA. TCRdb retrieved this table from immuneACCESS and kept in-frame rearrangements only. Not all clones are present; in checked studies, unresolved V genes account for under half, and no reason is known for the remainder. The V and J calls and clone size were taken over from that table, and D and trimming were inferred from the DNA. Here the sample has 660,000 or so clones; about 96% occur a single time. The ten largest clones take up less than 0.12% of the sample.

The clonotype comes from a woman aged 25-40 years in good health. The chain links TRBV11-2 with TRBJ1-4, with the identity of the D gene unclear. Sequenced sample: naive CD8+ T cells sorted from blood. Explained via the paper, the cell subset or site label denotes: CD45RA+CCR7+. CDR3 sequence: CASSLLAGGEKLFF. Here is the DNA: TGTGCCAGCAGCTTACTGGCAGGCGGTGAAAAACTGTTTTTT. The variable domain in full, with residues beyond the CDR3 obtained from the reference TRBV11-2 and TRBJ1-4 genes, is EAGVAQSPRYKIIEKRQSVAFWCNPISGHATLYWYQQILGQGPKLLIQFQNNGVVDDSQLPKDRFSAERLKGVDSTLKIQPAKLEDSAVYLCASSLLAGGEKLFFGSGTQLSVL.